Included here is one T cell receptor (beta chain) sequence, with context. Its target is not known. Trimming stripped 2 bases from V and 4 bases from J, with 4 bases between. The CDR3 covers 12 residues. Germline loops: CDR1 ENHRY, CDR2 SYGVKD. The data were taken from a study of T cell responses to AZD1222 COVID-19 vaccine. Across the study: Analysis merged second doses at about 4 or about 12 weeks.

This table comes from immunoSEQ multiplex PCR, and its TCRdb copy is limited to in-frame clones, with some not included. The data show approximately 60,000 clones, 84% seen once. General study results and limits: Repertoire collection took place solely once the T cell response had peaked. Among AZD1222 vaccinees, only five to seven were seropositive at baseline. In a largely white British group with more females than males, clonal diversity was possibly underestimated.

This TCR came from an adult in good health. The input for sequencing was peripheral blood, taken on day 0 of AZD1222 vaccination. The J gene is TRBJ2-3, the V gene TRBV10-3; no definite D call. CDR3 protein: CAISEEADTQYF. The CDR3 DNA reads TGTGCCATCAGTGAGGAGGCAGATACGCAGTATTTT.